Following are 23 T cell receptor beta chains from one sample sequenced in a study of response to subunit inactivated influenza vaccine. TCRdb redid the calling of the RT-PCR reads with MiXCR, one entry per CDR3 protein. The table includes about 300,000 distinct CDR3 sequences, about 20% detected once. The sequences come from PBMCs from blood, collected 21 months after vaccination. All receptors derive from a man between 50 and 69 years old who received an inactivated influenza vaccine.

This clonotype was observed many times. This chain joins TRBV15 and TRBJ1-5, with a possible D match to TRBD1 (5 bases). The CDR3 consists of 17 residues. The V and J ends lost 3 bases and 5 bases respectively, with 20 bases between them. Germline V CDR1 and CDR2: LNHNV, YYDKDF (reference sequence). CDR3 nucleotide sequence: TGTGCCACCAGCAGGGGCGATTTGGGGGTGGAGGATCAGCCCCAGCATTTT. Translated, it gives CATSRGDLGVEDQPQHF. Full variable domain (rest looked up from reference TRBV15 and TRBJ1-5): DAMVIQNPRYQVTQFGKPVTLSCSQTLNHNVMYWYQQKSSQAPKLLFHYYDKDFNNEADTPDNFQSRRPNTSFCFLDIRSPGLGDTAMYLCATSRGDLGVEDQPQHFGDGTRLSIL.

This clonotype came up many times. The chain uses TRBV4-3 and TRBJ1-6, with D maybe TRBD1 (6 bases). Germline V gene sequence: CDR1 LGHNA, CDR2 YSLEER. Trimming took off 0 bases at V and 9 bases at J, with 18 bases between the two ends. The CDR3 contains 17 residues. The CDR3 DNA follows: TGCGCCAGCAGCCAAGATCTCAACAACAGGGTTGTTTCACCCCTCCACTTT. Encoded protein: CASSQDLNNRVVSPLHF.

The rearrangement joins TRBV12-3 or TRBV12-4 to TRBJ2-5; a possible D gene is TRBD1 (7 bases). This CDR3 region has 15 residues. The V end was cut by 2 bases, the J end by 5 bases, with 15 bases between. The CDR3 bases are TGTGCCAGCAGTTTAACGGGACAGCGGGTGGAGACCCAGTACTTC. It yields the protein CASSLTGQRVETQYF.

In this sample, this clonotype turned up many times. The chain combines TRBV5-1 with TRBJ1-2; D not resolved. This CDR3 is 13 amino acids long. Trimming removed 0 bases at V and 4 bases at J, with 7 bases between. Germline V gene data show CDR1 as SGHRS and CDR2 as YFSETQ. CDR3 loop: CASSLDSGYGYTF. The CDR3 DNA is TGCGCCAGCAGCTTGGACAGCGGCTATGGCTACACCTTC.

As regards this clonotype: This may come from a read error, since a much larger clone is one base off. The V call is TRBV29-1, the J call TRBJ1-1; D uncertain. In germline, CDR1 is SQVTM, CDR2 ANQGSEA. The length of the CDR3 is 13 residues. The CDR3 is CSAYRFGDTAAFF. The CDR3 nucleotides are TGCAGCGCCTACCGTTTCGGAGACACTGCAGCTTTCTTT.

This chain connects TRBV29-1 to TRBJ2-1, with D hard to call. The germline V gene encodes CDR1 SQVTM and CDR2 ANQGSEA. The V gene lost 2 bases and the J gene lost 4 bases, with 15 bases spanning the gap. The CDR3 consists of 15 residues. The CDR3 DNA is TGCAGCGTTGAAATCGACCCGTGGCGGTACAATGAGCAGTTCTTC. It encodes CSVEIDPWRYNEQFF.

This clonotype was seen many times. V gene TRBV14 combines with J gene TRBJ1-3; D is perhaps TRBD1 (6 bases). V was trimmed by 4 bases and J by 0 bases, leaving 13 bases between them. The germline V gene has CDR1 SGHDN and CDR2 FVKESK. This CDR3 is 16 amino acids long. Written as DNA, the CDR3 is TGTGCCAGCAGCCCACCGGGACACCGCTCTGGAAACACCATATATTTT. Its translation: CASSPPGHRSGNTIYF.

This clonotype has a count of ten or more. The CDR3 coding sequence is TGCAGCGCCAGACAGGGGTTGAACACTGAAGCTTTCTTT. Residues: CSARQGLNTEAFF. The rearrangement joins TRBV29-1 to TRBJ1-1; 8 nucleotides agree with TRBD1. V was clipped by 7 bases and J by 0 bases; unmatched bases: 4. Per the germline V gene, CDR1 is SQVTM and CDR2 is ANQGSEA. There are 13 residues in the CDR3. The full variable domain, its missing parts supplied by reference TRBV29-1 and TRBJ1-1, is SAVISQKPSRDICQRGTSLTIQCQVDSQVTMMFWYRQQPGQSLTLIATANQGSEATYESGFVIDKFPISRPNLTFSTLTVSNMSPEDSSIYLCSARQGLNTEAFFGQGTRLTVV.

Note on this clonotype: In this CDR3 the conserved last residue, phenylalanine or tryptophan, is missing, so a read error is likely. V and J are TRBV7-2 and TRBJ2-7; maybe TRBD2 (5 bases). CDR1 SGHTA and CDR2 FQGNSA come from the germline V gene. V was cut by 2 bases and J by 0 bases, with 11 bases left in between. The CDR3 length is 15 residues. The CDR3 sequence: CASSLFPGSSYEQYL. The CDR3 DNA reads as TGTGCCAGCAGCTTATTCCCGGGGTCCTCCTACGAGCAGTACCTC.

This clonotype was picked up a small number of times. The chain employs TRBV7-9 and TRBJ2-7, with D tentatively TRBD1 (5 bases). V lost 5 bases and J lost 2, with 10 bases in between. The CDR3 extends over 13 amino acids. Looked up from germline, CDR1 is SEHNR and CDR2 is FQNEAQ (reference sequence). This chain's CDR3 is CASSQGVTYEQYF. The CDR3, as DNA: TGTGCCAGCAGCCAAGGGGTCACCTACGAGCAGTACTTC.

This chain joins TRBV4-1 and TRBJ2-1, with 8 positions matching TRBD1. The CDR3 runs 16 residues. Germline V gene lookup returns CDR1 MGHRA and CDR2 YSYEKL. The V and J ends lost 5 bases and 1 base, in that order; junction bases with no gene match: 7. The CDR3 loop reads CASSKGTGRSYNEQFF. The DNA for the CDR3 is TGCGCCAGCAGCAAAGGGACAGGACGGTCCTACAATGAGCAGTTCTTC.

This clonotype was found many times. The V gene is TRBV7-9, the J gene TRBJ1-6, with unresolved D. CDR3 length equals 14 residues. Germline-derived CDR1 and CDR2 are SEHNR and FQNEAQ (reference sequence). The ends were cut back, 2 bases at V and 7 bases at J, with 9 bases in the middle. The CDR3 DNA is TGTGCCAGCAGCTTATTTGCGGGGAATTCACCCCTCCACTTT. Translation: CASSLFAGNSPLHF. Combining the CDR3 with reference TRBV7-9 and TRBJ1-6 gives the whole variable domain DTGVSQNPRHKITKRGQNVTFRCDPISEHNRLYWYRQTLGQGPEFLTYFQNEAQLEKSRLLSDRFSAERPKGSFSTLEIQRTEQGDSAMYLCASSLFAGNSPLHFGNGTRLTVT.

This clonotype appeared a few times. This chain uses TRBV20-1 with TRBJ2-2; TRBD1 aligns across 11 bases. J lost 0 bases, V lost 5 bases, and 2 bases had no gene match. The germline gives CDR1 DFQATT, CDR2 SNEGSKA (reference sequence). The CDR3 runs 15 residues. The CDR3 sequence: CSARTGGANTGELFF. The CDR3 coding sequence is TGCAGTGCTCGGACAGGGGGCGCGAACACCGGGGAGCTGTTTTTT.

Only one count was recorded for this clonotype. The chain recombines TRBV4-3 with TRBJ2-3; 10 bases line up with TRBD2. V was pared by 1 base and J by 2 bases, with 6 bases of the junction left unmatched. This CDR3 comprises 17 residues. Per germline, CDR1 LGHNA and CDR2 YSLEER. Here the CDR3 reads CASSQGGTSAFTDTQYF. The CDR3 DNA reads TGCGCCAGCAGCCAAGGTGGGACTAGCGCTTTCACAGATACGCAGTATTTT.

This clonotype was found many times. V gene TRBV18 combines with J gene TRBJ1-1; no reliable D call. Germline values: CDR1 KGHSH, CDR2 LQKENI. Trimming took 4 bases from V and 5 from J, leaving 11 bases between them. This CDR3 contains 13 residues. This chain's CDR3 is CASSRAGRTEAFF. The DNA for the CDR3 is TGTGCCAGCTCACGTGCCGGACGGACTGAAGCTTTCTTT. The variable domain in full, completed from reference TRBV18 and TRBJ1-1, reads NAGVMQNPRHLVRRRGQEARLRCSPMKGHSHVYWYRQLPEEGLKFMVYLQKENIIDESGMPKERFSAEFPKEGPSILRIQQVVRGDSAAYFCASSRAGRTEAFFGQGTRLTVV.

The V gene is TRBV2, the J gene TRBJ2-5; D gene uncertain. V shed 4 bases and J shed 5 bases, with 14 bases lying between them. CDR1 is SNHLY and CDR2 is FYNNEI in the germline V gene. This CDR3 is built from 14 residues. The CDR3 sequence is CASSVAVGLETQYF. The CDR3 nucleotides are TGTGCCAGCAGTGTGGCAGTAGGGTTGGAGACCCAGTACTTC.

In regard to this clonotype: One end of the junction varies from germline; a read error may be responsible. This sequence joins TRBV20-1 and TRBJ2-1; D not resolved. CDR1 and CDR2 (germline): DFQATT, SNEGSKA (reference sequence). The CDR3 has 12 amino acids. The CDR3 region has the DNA TGCAGAGCTAGGAATCCTTACAATGAGCAGTTCTTC. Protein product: CRARNPYNEQFF.

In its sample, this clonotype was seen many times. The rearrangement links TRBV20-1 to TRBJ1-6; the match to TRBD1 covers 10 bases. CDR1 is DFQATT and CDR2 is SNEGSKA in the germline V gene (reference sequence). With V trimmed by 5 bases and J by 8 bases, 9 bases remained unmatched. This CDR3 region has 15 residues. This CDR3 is CSAPGQGKMYSPLHF. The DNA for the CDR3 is TGCAGTGCTCCGGGACAGGGGAAGATGTATTCACCCCTCCACTTT.

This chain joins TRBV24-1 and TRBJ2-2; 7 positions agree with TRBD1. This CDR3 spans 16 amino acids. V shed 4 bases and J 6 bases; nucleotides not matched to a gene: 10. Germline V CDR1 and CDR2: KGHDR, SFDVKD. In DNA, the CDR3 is TGTGCCACCAGTGACGACAGGGCAACGGGCTCCGGGGAGCTGTTTTTT. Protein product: CATSDDRATGSGELFF.

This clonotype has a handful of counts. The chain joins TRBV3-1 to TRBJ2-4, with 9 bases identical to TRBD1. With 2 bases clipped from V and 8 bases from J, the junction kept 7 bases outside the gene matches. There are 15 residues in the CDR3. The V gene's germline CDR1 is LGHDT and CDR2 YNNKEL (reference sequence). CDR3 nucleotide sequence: TGTGCCAGCAGCCAAAGTCCGGGACAGGGATACATTCAGTACTTC. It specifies CASSQSPGQGYIQYF.

The CDR3 loop is CASSLAGSGIDTQYF. The CDR3 DNA is TGTGCCAGCAGCTTAGCGGGGAGCGGGATAGATACGCAGTATTTT. This sequence joins TRBV7-2 and TRBJ2-3; 7 bases fit TRBD2. The germline CDR1 and CDR2 sequences are SGHTA and FQGNSA. The CDR3 extends over 15 amino acids. Trimming cost V 0 bases and J 5 bases; bases outside gene matches: 5.

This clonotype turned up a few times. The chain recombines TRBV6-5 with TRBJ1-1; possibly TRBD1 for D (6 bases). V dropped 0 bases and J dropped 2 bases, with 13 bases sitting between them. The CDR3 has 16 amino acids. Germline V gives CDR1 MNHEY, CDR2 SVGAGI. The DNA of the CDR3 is TGTGCCAGCAGTTACTCGAGGGGGATACGAAACACTGAAGCTTTCTTT. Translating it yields CASSYSRGIRNTEAFF.

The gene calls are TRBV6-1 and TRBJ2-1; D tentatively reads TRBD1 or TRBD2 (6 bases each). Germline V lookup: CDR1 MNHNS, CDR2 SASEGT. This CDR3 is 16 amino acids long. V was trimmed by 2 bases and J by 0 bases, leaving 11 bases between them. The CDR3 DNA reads TGTGCCAGCAGTGAAACCGGGGGCGCCTCCTACAATGAGCAGTTCTTC. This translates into CASSETGGASYNEQFF.